A selection of T cell receptor beta chains follows, all from one sample in a study of cytomegalovirus exposure and HLA in healthy donors. Measured with immunoSEQ multiplex PCR; TCRdb has only the in-frame clones, and not every one. The top ten hold 1.8% of the sample, which has under 150,000 clones, 81% seen once. Sequences were obtained from PBMCs. The receptors originated from a man younger than 35 in good health and CMV-seronegative. Both conserved end residues are part of each CDR3. The D gene is left open where the match is weak. Size is omitted from some rows. Given values are once, few, many or a class for expanded clones.

j_gene: TRBJ2-5; len: 14; v_gene: TRBV18; d_gene: NA; abundance: NA; CDR3aa: CASSPMIEQETQYF; CDR3nt: TGTGCCAGCTCACCGATGATAGAACAAGAGACCCAGTACTTC
j_gene: TRBJ1-2; len: 15; v_gene: TRBV7-9; d_gene: TRBD1; abundance: NA; CDR3aa: CASSHPGQANYGYTF; CDR3nt: TGTGCCAGCAGCCACCCCGGACAGGCTAACTATGGCTACACCTTC
j_gene: TRBJ2-7; len: 15; v_gene: TRBV5-1; d_gene: NA; abundance: NA; CDR3aa: CASSLAYRVSDEQYF; CDR3nt: TGCGCCAGCAGCTTGGCCTACAGGGTATCCGACGAGCAGTACTTC
j_gene: TRBJ1-4; len: 14; v_gene: TRBV25-1; d_gene: NA; abundance: NA; CDR3aa: CASSEFRAAEKLFF; CDR3nt: TGTGCCAGCAGTGAATTCCGAGCGGCCGAAAAACTGTTTTTT
j_gene: TRBJ1-1; len: 11; v_gene: TRBV6-5; d_gene: NA; abundance: once; CDR3aa: CASSSRSRAFF; CDR3nt: TGTGCCAGCAGTTCCCGATCGAGGGCTTTCTTT
j_gene: TRBJ1-1; len: 13; v_gene: TRBV5-1; d_gene: NA; abundance: NA; CDR3aa: CASSPVWQGEAFF; CDR3nt: TGCGCCAGCAGCCCGGTATGGCAGGGTGAAGCTTTCTTT
j_gene: TRBJ1-1; len: 15; v_gene: TRBV7-9; d_gene: TRBD1; abundance: NA; CDR3aa: CASSPTQGANTEAFF; CDR3nt: TGTGCCAGCAGTCCTACCCAGGGGGCGAACACTGAAGCTTTCTTT
j_gene: TRBJ2-5; len: 11; v_gene: TRBV7-8; d_gene: NA; abundance: NA; CDR3aa: CASSLGDKQYF; CDR3nt: TGTGCCAGCAGCTTAGGGGACAAGCAGTACTTC
j_gene: TRBJ1-5; len: 14; v_gene: TRBV7-8; d_gene: NA; abundance: NA; CDR3aa: CASNEQAFNQPQHF; CDR3nt: TGTGCCAGTAATGAACAGGCCTTCAATCAGCCCCAGCATTTT
j_gene: TRBJ2-5; len: 15; v_gene: TRBV9; d_gene: TRBD2; abundance: NA; CDR3aa: CASSLLAGAEETQYF; CDR3nt: TGTGCCAGCAGCCTTCTAGCGGGGGCAGAAGAGACCCAGTACTTC
j_gene: TRBJ1-2; len: 12; v_gene: TRBV9; d_gene: NA; abundance: NA; CDR3aa: CASSVTPYGYTF; CDR3nt: TGTGCCAGCAGCGTAACACCCTATGGCTACACCTTC
j_gene: TRBJ2-5; len: 17; v_gene: TRBV9; d_gene: TRBD2; abundance: NA; CDR3aa: CASSHGTSGGDQETQYF; CDR3nt: TGTGCCAGCAGCCACGGGACTAGCGGGGGCGACCAAGAGACCCAGTACTTC
j_gene: TRBJ2-3; len: 14; v_gene: TRBV27; d_gene: NA; abundance: NA; CDR3aa: CASSGGLATDTQYF; CDR3nt: TGTGCCAGCAGTGGGGGCCTTGCGACGGATACGCAGTATTTT
j_gene: TRBJ2-1; len: 16; v_gene: TRBV27; d_gene: TRBD2; abundance: NA; CDR3aa: CASSPNLAGGLNEQFF; CDR3nt: TGTGCCAGCAGCCCTAACCTAGCGGGGGGGCTCAATGAGCAGTTCTTC
j_gene: TRBJ2-3; len: 18; v_gene: TRBV5-1; d_gene: TRBD2; abundance: once; CDR3aa: CASSGGLAGAPSTDTQYF; CDR3nt: TGCGCCAGCAGCGGTGGACTAGCGGGGGCCCCTAGCACAGATACGCAGTATTTT
j_gene: TRBJ1-1; len: 14; v_gene: TRBV9; d_gene: TRBD1; abundance: few; CDR3aa: CASSHKDRGAEAFF; CDR3nt: TGTGCCAGCAGTCATAAGGACAGGGGGGCTGAAGCTTTCTTT
j_gene: TRBJ1-6; len: 15; v_gene: TRBV5-1; d_gene: NA; abundance: NA; CDR3aa: CASSLVGGAASPLHF; CDR3nt: TGCGCCAGCAGCTTGGTCGGGGGGGCGGCTTCACCCCTCCACTTT
j_gene: TRBJ1-6; len: 17; v_gene: TRBV7-6; d_gene: TRBD1; abundance: once; CDR3aa: CASSSATGGSYNSPLHF; CDR3nt: TGTGCCAGCAGCTCCGCGACAGGGGGCTCTTATAATTCACCCCTCCACTTT
j_gene: TRBJ2-7; len: 15; v_gene: TRBV15; d_gene: NA; abundance: NA; CDR3aa: CATSRDLGGSGEQYF; CDR3nt: TGTGCCACCAGCAGAGATCTGGGGGGATCAGGTGAGCAGTACTTC
j_gene: TRBJ2-3; len: 16; v_gene: TRBV7-3; d_gene: NA; abundance: NA; CDR3aa: CASSFAGNGGTDTQYF; CDR3nt: TGTGCCAGCAGCTTTGCAGGGAATGGAGGCACAGATACGCAGTATTTT
j_gene: TRBJ2-3; len: 15; v_gene: TRBV7-9; d_gene: TRBD1; abundance: NA; CDR3aa: CASSLSQGATDTQYF; CDR3nt: TGTGCCAGCAGCCTATCACAGGGGGCAACAGATACGCAGTATTTT
j_gene: TRBJ2-2; len: 16; v_gene: TRBV25-1; d_gene: NA; abundance: NA; CDR3aa: CASTNRQGVNTGELFF; CDR3nt: TGTGCCAGCACTAACCGACAAGGGGTCAACACCGGGGAGCTGTTTTTT
j_gene: TRBJ2-7; len: 14; v_gene: TRBV4-2; d_gene: NA; abundance: few; CDR3aa: CASSPIRDSYEQYF; CDR3nt: TGTGCCAGCAGCCCTATCCGGGACTCCTACGAGCAGTACTTC
j_gene: TRBJ2-7; len: 14; v_gene: TRBV2; d_gene: TRBD1; abundance: NA; CDR3aa: CASSPGTGLYEQYF; CDR3nt: TGTGCCAGCAGCCCCGGGACAGGGCTATACGAGCAGTACTTC
j_gene: TRBJ1-2; len: 17; v_gene: TRBV15; d_gene: NA; abundance: NA; CDR3aa: CATSRDSEARVGYGYTF; CDR3nt: TGTGCCACCAGCAGAGATAGCGAGGCTCGAGTAGGGTATGGCTACACCTTC
j_gene: TRBJ2-2; len: 14; v_gene: TRBV19; d_gene: TRBD1; abundance: NA; CDR3aa: CASQGGSNTGELFF; CDR3nt: TGTGCCAGTCAAGGGGGCAGCAACACCGGGGAGCTGTTTTTT
j_gene: TRBJ2-7; len: 13; v_gene: TRBV9; d_gene: TRBD2; abundance: few; CDR3aa: CASSQGTRTEQYF; CDR3nt: TGTGCCAGCAGCCAGGGGACTAGGACCGAGCAGTACTTC
j_gene: TRBJ1-1; len: 15; v_gene: TRBV7-9; d_gene: NA; abundance: NA; CDR3aa: CASSPLLGQNTEAFF; CDR3nt: TGTGCCAGCAGCCCATTACTGGGACAGAACACTGAAGCTTTCTTT
j_gene: TRBJ1-3; len: 15; v_gene: TRBV7-2; d_gene: NA; abundance: few; CDR3aa: CASSTDRTSGNTIYF; CDR3nt: TGTGCCAGCAGCACCGACAGAACATCTGGAAACACCATATATTTT
j_gene: TRBJ2-7; len: 15; v_gene: TRBV9; d_gene: TRBD1; abundance: NA; CDR3aa: CASSVELQGANEQYF; CDR3nt: TGTGCCAGCAGCGTAGAATTACAGGGGGCCAACGAGCAGTACTTC
j_gene: TRBJ2-7; len: 15; v_gene: TRBV19; d_gene: TRBD1; abundance: NA; CDR3aa: CASSIRGTDHYEQYF; CDR3nt: TGTGCCAGTAGTATTAGGGGGACAGACCACTACGAGCAGTACTTC
j_gene: TRBJ2-5; len: 15; v_gene: TRBV5-6; d_gene: NA; abundance: NA; CDR3aa: CASSLIQGRGETQYF; CDR3nt: TGTGCCAGCAGCTTAATTCAGGGGCGCGGGGAGACCCAGTACTTC
j_gene: TRBJ2-1; len: 14; v_gene: TRBV7-3; d_gene: TRBD2; abundance: NA; CDR3aa: CASSIGGANREQFF; CDR3nt: TGTGCCAGCAGCATCGGGGGGGCCAACAGGGAGCAGTTCTTC
j_gene: TRBJ2-2; len: 13; v_gene: TRBV5-1; d_gene: TRBD1; abundance: NA; CDR3aa: CASSLQGTGELFF; CDR3nt: TGCGCCAGCAGCCTACAGGGGACCGGGGAGCTGTTTTTT
j_gene: TRBJ2-7; len: 16; v_gene: TRBV5-5; d_gene: TRBD2; abundance: NA; CDR3aa: CASSLTGTSGGYEQYF; CDR3nt: TGTGCCAGCAGCTTGACCGGGACTAGCGGGGGTTACGAGCAGTACTTC
j_gene: TRBJ1-1; len: 15; v_gene: TRBV5-1; d_gene: NA; abundance: NA; CDR3aa: CASSLSLGGNTEAFF; CDR3nt: TGCGCCAGCAGCTTGAGCCTAGGGGGGAACACTGAAGCTTTCTTT
j_gene: TRBJ1-1; len: 12; v_gene: TRBV28; d_gene: TRBD1; abundance: NA; CDR3aa: CATRYYRDRAFF; CDR3nt: TGTGCCACCCGATACTACAGGGACAGGGCTTTCTTT
j_gene: TRBJ1-1; len: 16; v_gene: TRBV7-8; d_gene: NA; abundance: NA; CDR3aa: CASSLSPLRGNTEAFF; CDR3nt: TGTGCCAGCAGCTTAAGCCCCCTGCGGGGAAACACTGAAGCTTTCTTT
j_gene: TRBJ2-7; len: 15; v_gene: TRBV11-2; d_gene: TRBD1; abundance: NA; CDR3aa: CASSLTDRGGYEQYF; CDR3nt: TGTGCCAGCAGCCTTACGGACAGGGGCGGCTACGAGCAGTACTTC
j_gene: TRBJ2-3; len: 19; v_gene: TRBV12-5; d_gene: TRBD2; abundance: NA; CDR3aa: CASGQPPSGGVPYTDTQYF; CDR3nt: TGTGCTAGTGGCCAACCCCCTAGCGGGGGGGTCCCTTACACAGATACGCAGTATTTT
j_gene: TRBJ2-3; len: 15; v_gene: TRBV2; d_gene: NA; abundance: NA; CDR3aa: CASRPQGLSTDTQYF; CDR3nt: TGTGCCAGCAGGCCCCAGGGACTTAGCACAGATACGCAGTATTTT
j_gene: TRBJ1-2; len: 16; v_gene: TRBV7-9; d_gene: NA; abundance: NA; CDR3aa: CSSSLIVPRGRDGYTF; CDR3nt: TGTTCCAGCAGCTTAATCGTCCCCAGGGGAAGGGATGGCTACACCTTC
j_gene: TRBJ2-3; len: 15; v_gene: TRBV6-1; d_gene: NA; abundance: NA; CDR3aa: CASSEAVSGGDTQYF; CDR3nt: TGTGCCAGCAGTGAAGCAGTTAGCGGAGGAGATACGCAGTATTTT
j_gene: TRBJ2-3; len: 14; v_gene: TRBV6-5; d_gene: NA; abundance: once; CDR3aa: CASSSGLATDTQYF; CDR3nt: TGTGCCAGCAGTTCCGGGCTAGCTACAGATACGCAGTATTTT